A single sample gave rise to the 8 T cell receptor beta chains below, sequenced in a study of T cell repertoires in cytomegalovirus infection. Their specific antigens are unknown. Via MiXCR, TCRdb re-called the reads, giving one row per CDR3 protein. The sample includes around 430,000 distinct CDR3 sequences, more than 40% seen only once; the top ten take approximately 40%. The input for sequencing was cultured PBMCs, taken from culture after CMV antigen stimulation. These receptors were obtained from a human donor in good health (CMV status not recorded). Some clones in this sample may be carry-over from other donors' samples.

CDR3: CASGLPCLGQPQHF. The CDR3, as DNA: TGTGCTAGTGGTTTGCCCTGCTTAGGGCAGCCCCAGCATTTT. V gene TRBV12-5 combines with J gene TRBJ1-5; no clear D. Trimming shortened V by 2 bases and J by 7 bases, and 12 bases separated the two germline ends. Germline values: CDR1 LGHNT, CDR2 FRNRAP. The CDR3 contains 14 residues. Combining the CDR3 with reference TRBV12-5 and TRBJ1-5 gives the whole variable domain DARVTQTPRHKVTEMGQEVTMRCQPILGHNTVFWYRQTMMQGLELLAYFRNRAPLDDSGMPKDRFSAEMPDATLATLKIQPSEPRDSAVYFCASGLPCLGQPQHFGDGTRLSIL.

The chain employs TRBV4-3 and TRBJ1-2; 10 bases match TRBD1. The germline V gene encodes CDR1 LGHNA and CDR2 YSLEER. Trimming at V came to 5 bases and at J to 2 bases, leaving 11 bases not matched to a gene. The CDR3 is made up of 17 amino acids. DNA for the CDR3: TGCGCCAGCAGCAAATCGGGACAGGGGAGAGAAAACTATGGCTACACCTTC. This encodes CASSKSGQGRENYGYTF.

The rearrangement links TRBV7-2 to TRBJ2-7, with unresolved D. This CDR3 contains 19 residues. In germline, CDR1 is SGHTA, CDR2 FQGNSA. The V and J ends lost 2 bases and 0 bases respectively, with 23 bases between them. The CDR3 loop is CASSLSLGWVAAPSYEQYF. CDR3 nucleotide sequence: TGTGCCAGCAGCTTATCCCTCGGTTGGGTAGCAGCCCCCTCCTACGAGCAGTACTTC.

The CDR3 bases are TGTGCCAGCAGTGGCCCCGGGGGAACCTACAATGAGCAGTTCTTC. Residues: CASSGPGGTYNEQFF. V usage is TRBV2 and J usage is TRBJ2-1; D is possibly TRBD2 (6 bases). The CDR3 runs to 15 residues. CDR1 is SNHLY, CDR2 FYNNEI, per germline. The V end was cut by 4 bases, the J end by 2 bases, with 12 bases between.

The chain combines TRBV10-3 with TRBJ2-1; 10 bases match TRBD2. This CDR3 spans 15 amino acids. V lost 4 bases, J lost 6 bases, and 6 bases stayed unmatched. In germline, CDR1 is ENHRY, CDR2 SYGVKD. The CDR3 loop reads CAISVLAGGGNEQFF. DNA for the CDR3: TGTGCCATCAGTGTGTTAGCGGGGGGCGGCAATGAGCAGTTCTTC.

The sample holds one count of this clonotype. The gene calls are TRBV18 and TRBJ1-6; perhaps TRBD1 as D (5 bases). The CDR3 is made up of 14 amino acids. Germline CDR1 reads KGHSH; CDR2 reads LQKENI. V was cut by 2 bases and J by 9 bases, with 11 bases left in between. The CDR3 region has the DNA TGTGCCAGCTCACCAAACAGGTGGGGTTCACCCCTCCACTTT. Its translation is CASSPNRWGSPLHF.

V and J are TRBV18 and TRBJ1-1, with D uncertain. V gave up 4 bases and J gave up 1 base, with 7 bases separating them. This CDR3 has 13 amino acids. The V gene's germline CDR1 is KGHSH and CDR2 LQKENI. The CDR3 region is CASSQQRNTEAFF. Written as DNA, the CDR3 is TGTGCCAGCTCACAACAAAGGAACACTGAAGCTTTCTTT.

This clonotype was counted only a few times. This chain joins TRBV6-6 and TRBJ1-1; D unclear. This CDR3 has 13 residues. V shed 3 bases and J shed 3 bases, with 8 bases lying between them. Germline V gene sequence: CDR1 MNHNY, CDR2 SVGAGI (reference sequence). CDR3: CASSYARHTEAFF. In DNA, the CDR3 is TGTGCCAGCAGTTATGCTAGGCACACTGAAGCTTTCTTT.